This is a list of T cell receptor beta chains from one sample in a study of blood T cell repertoires in COVID-19. Method: immunoSEQ multiplex PCR; TCRdb's copy keeps in-frame clones and lacks some. The table lists 200,000 to 250,000 clones, roughly 90% of them singletons, with approximately 2.6% in the top ten. Sequences were obtained from peripheral blood. The source is a woman in her sixties with acute or convalescent COVID-19. Each CDR3 is given with its conserved first and last residue. Clone size is given for some rows only: seen once, a few or many times, or a class if the clone is expanded.

V gene	clone size	J gene	CDR3 protein
TRBV27	NA	TRBJ2-1	CATTQRGPSYNEQFF
TRBV19	NA	TRBJ1-2	CASSIDRGTYGYTF
TRBV11-2	NA	TRBJ1-6	CASSLALPGGNSPLHF
TRBV2	NA	TRBJ1-5	CASSGKKTSRDSNQPQHF
TRBV10-1	NA	TRBJ2-1	CASSEQREANEQFF
TRBV7-2	NA	TRBJ2-3	CASSLWDKPTDTQYF
TRBV2	NA	TRBJ2-3	CASRLTSGSSTDTQYF
TRBV3-1/TRBV3-2	NA	TRBJ1-5	CASSPSQGGDQPQHF
TRBV4-3	NA	TRBJ1-5	CASSQEWTDQPQHF
TRBV5-3	NA	TRBJ1-2	CARSPRWTGANYGYTF
TRBV11-2	NA	TRBJ2-1	CASSLDFFTSGSYYNEQFF
TRBV13	NA	TRBJ2-1	CASSLGPGTSGLSSYNEQFF
TRBV5-4	NA	TRBJ2-7	CASSSPTGKSYEQYF
TRBV9	once	TRBJ1-4	CASSVASMTGLNEKLFF
TRBV10-3	NA	TRBJ1-5	CAISVRGQPQHF
TRBV7-2	few	TRBJ2-7	CASSSTPLTSGRMEQYF
TRBV9	NA	TRBJ1-3	CASSVGHQVSGNTIYF
TRBV18	NA	TRBJ1-6	CASSRPGTGNNSPLHF
TRBV5-1	once	TRBJ2-5	CASSLGQLQETQYF
TRBV2	NA	TRBJ2-7	CASGGATGAGEQYF
TRBV19	NA	TRBJ1-2	CASTLGGEFYGYTF
TRBV18	NA	TRBJ1-2	CASSQGAGGYTF
TRBV4-3	NA	TRBJ2-1	CASSQDLFGELYNEQFF
TRBV19	NA	TRBJ1-4	CASSIQTGVGRLFF
TRBV4-1	NA	TRBJ1-4	CASSQGEGTATNEKLFF
TRBV19	NA	TRBJ1-1	CASSLWGRVNTEAFF
TRBV19	NA	TRBJ1-2	CASSITTQNYGYTF
TRBV7-6	NA	TRBJ2-1	CASSLGTSGPNEQFF
TRBV19	NA	TRBJ1-1	CASSFTGGSTEAFF
TRBV30	NA	TRBJ1-6	CACRTGLSNSPLHF
TRBV7-2	NA	TRBJ2-3	CASSWTGGADTQYF
TRBV6-5	NA	TRBJ2-7	CASKLGDRGFYEQYF
TRBV6-6	NA	TRBJ2-7	CASEKSGSSYEQYF
TRBV2	NA	TRBJ1-2	CASSRGQGDGYTF
TRBV19	once	TRBJ1-5	CASSSRQEDQPQHF
TRBV7-9	NA	TRBJ1-2	CASSTRSTGEGGYTF
TRBV19	NA	TRBJ1-5	CASSLSGNNEGQPQHF
TRBV28	NA	TRBJ1-4	CASSLTATNEKLFF
TRBV2	NA	TRBJ1-5	CASSEGTTSNQPQHF
TRBV11-2	NA	TRBJ2-7	CASSLGPTSYEQYF
TRBV4-2	NA	TRBJ2-5	CASSRRRGGSSYQETQYF
TRBV28	NA	TRBJ1-1	CASSLGTMNTEAFF
TRBV7-8	NA	TRBJ1-2	CASSLDRGNYGYTF
TRBV18	NA	TRBJ2-7	CASSPGLAFSYEQYF
TRBV10-1	few	TRBJ1-1	CASSEFLETEAFF
TRBV9	NA	TRBJ2-7	CASSDAGDRNSPYEQYF
TRBV9	NA	TRBJ2-2	CASSVVAGANTGELFF
TRBV6-5	NA	TRBJ1-2	CASSYSKQNYGYTF
TRBV29-1	NA	TRBJ2-2	CSANRDANTGELFF
TRBV27	NA	TRBJ2-7	CASRRLGEGAGYF
TRBV3-1/TRBV3-2	NA	TRBJ2-2	CASSPARGNTGELFF
TRBV6-2/TRBV6-3	few	TRBJ1-5	CASSPRGRRPQHF
TRBV6-1	NA	TRBJ1-5	CASSETRLGDQPQHF
TRBV19	NA	TRBJ2-1	CAISGGPPYNEQFF